A selection of T cell receptor beta chains follows, all from one sample in a study of blood T cell repertoires in COVID-19. Assay: immunoSEQ multiplex PCR; the TCRdb copy retains only in-frame clones and omits some. The sample contains about 160,000 clones, approximately 91% of which appear only once. Material: peripheral blood. Receptors were obtained from a man younger than 35 with acute or convalescent COVID-19. Both conserved end residues are part of each CDR3. Each record gives: clone size, J gene, D gene, V gene, CDR3 DNA, CDR3 protein. The D gene is left open where the match is weak. Clone size is given for some rows only: seen once, a few or many times, or a class if the clone is expanded.

>NA|TRBJ2-7|TRBD2|TRBV7-2
TGTGCCAGCAGCCCTACCGCCGGGACTAGTTACGACGAGCAGTACTTC
CASSPTAGTSYDEQYF
>NA|TRBJ2-2|TRBD1|TRBV6-5
TGTGCCAGCAGAGGGACAGGGGGCACCGGGGAGCTGTTTTTT
CASRGTGGTGELFF
>NA|TRBJ1-5|NA|TRBV14
TGTGCCAGCAGCCTACTTGACAGGTTTGAGAATCAGCCCCAGCATTTT
CASSLLDRFENQPQHF
>few|TRBJ1-4|NA|TRBV10-1
TGCGCCAGCAGGAGGGCCGGGCGGGGAAAACTGTTTTTT
CASRRAGRGKLFF
>NA|TRBJ2-3|NA|TRBV5-1
TGCGCCAGCAGCTCCTCTTCAGGCGATACGCAGTATTTT
CASSSSSGDTQYF
>NA|TRBJ2-3|TRBD2|TRBV6-5
TGTGCCAGCAGCATCTTAGCGGGGAGCACAGATACGCAGTATTTT
CASSILAGSTDTQYF
>NA|TRBJ2-2|NA|TRBV24-1
TGTGCCACCAGTGATTTGCCCCCTCCGGGTCTCTCCGGGGTGGGAGCGACTTTTTCCGGGGAGCTGTTTTTT
CATSDLPPPGLSGVGATFSGELFF
>once|TRBJ2-3|TRBD2|TRBV5-1
TGCGCCAGCAGCAGGGGCCTAGCGGGAGGGACCCCGGATACGCAGTATTTT
CASSRGLAGGTPDTQYF
>NA|TRBJ1-3|NA|TRBV11-2
TGTGCCAGCAGCTTAGGGAGGGATGGGACTGGAAACACCATATATTTT
CASSLGRDGTGNTIYF
>NA|TRBJ2-1|TRBD1|TRBV19
TGTGCCAGTAGGGGACAGGTATCCAATGAGCAGTTCTTC
CASRGQVSNEQFF
>few|TRBJ2-2|TRBD1|TRBV9
TGTGCCAGTGGAAGGACAGGGGGCACCGGGGAGCTGTTTTTT
CASGRTGGTGELFF
>NA|TRBJ1-3|TRBD1|TRBV11-2
TGTGCCAGCAGACAGGACAGGCTGCCTAATCCCTCTGGAAACACCATATATTTT
CASRQDRLPNPSGNTIYF
>NA|TRBJ1-5|TRBD1|TRBV7-2
TGTGCCAGCAGCTTAGCGGGACAGGGTACGAATCAGCCCCAGCATTTT
CASSLAGQGTNQPQHF
>NA|TRBJ1-1|NA|TRBV11-2
TGTGCCAGCAGCCGTAAAACAGTGAACACTGAAGCTTTCTTT
CASSRKTVNTEAFF
>once|TRBJ1-6|NA|TRBV11-2
TGTGCCAGCAGCTTGGGAGTGGGCGGCCTAATCCTCCACTTT
CASSLGVGGLILHF
>NA|TRBJ1-3|NA|TRBV6-6
TGTGCCAGCAGTTACAGGGAGGAGGGTGGAAACACCATATATTTT
CASSYREEGGNTIYF
>once|TRBJ1-1|NA|TRBV29-1
TGCAGCGTTGAAAATATGAACACTGAAGCTTTCTTT
CSVENMNTEAFF
>NA|TRBJ2-2|TRBD1|TRBV11-3
TGTGCCAGCAGTCCAGGGGGTAACGCGAACACCGGGGAGCTGTTTTTT
CASSPGGNANTGELFF
>NA|TRBJ1-1|NA|TRBV12-3/TRBV12-4
TGTGCCAGCACCCTTTCGAGTTTCGAAGCTTTCTTT
CASTLSSFEAFF
>NA|TRBJ2-7|TRBD1|TRBV6-1
TGTGCCAGCAGTGAGGCCAGGGGGCGGTACGAGCAGTACTTC
CASSEARGRYEQYF
>NA|TRBJ1-2|TRBD1|TRBV14
TGTGCCAGCAGCCCTTCACTCGCAGGGGGCAGCTATGGCTACACCTTC
CASSPSLAGGSYGYTF
>NA|TRBJ1-3|TRBD1|TRBV6-5
TGTGCCAGCACCTCTGACAGGGGCTGGGGAAACACCATATATTTT
CASTSDRGWGNTIYF
>NA|TRBJ1-1|NA|TRBV20-1
TGCAGTGCCGCCCGTGGGGGGGAGGCTTTCTTT
CSAARGGEAFF
>NA|TRBJ2-1|TRBD1|TRBV19
TGTGCCAGTAGTTTGGGACAGGGAAACAATGAGCAGTTCTTC
CASSLGQGNNEQFF
>few|TRBJ2-7|TRBD2|TRBV7-7
TGTGCCAGCAGCTCAGGACTAGCTGGGGAGCAGTACTTC
CASSSGLAGEQYF
>NA|TRBJ1-4|NA|TRBV5-1
TGCGCCAGCAGCTCCGGACACCAAGTGAATGAAAAACTGTTTTTT
CASSSGHQVNEKLFF
>NA|TRBJ1-2|TRBD1|TRBV27
TGTGCCAGCAGCGACAGGGTTGGCTATGGCTACACCTTC
CASSDRVGYGYTF
>NA|TRBJ2-4|NA|TRBV6-1
TGTGCCAGCAGTTCCCCATCAGGGACCAAAAACATTCAGTACTTC
CASSSPSGTKNIQYF
>NA|TRBJ1-2|NA|TRBV18
TGTGCCAGCTCATCGGGTATTCCCTATGGCTACACCTTC
CASSSGIPYGYTF
>NA|TRBJ1-6|NA|TRBV6-2/TRBV6-3
TGTGCCAGCAGTTCCGTGGGGCAGGGGTCACCCCTCCACTTT
CASSSVGQGSPLHF
>NA|TRBJ1-2|NA|TRBV27
TGTGCCAGCAGTTTCGGGTCGTTTCCGGCTAACTATGGCTACACCTTC
CASSFGSFPANYGYTF
>NA|TRBJ1-6|NA|TRBV28
TGTGCCAGCAGTCTCTATTCGGCGGGGAGGGCGAATTCACCCCTCCACTTT
CASSLYSAGRANSPLHF
>NA|TRBJ2-5|TRBD2|TRBV24-1
TGTGCCACCAGTGATCCCCGACTAGCGGAAGAGACCCAGTACTTC
CATSDPRLAEETQYF
>NA|TRBJ2-5|NA|TRBV19
TGTGCCAGTAGTATGATTCAGGGAGGCGAGACCCAGTACTTC
CASSMIQGGETQYF
>NA|TRBJ1-1|TRBD1|TRBV14
TGTGCCAGCAGCCAAGAACTTTTTGCCGGGACAGGGGCTACTGAAGCTTTCTTT
CASSQELFAGTGATEAFF
>NA|TRBJ1-3|NA|TRBV20-1
TGCAGTGCTAGTTCCGTTGCGGGGTCTGGAAACACCATATATTTT
CSASSVAGSGNTIYF
>NA|TRBJ2-7|NA|TRBV12-3/TRBV12-4
TGTGCCAGCAGTTTTTTTTCCGGCGAGCAGTACTTC
CASSFFSGEQYF
>NA|TRBJ2-2|TRBD2|TRBV18
TGTGCCAGCTCACCAGGACTAGCGGGAGTAACCGGGGAGCTGTTTTTT
CASSPGLAGVTGELFF
>NA|TRBJ1-1|TRBD1|TRBV5-4
TGTGCCAGCAGCCAAAACAGGGGGTGGGACACTGAAGCTTTCTTT
CASSQNRGWDTEAFF
>NA|TRBJ1-2|TRBD1|TRBV6-5
TGTGCCAGCAGTTACTCGACAGGGGGGAGGATAGGCTACACCTTC
CASSYSTGGRIGYTF
>NA|TRBJ2-1|TRBD2|TRBV2
TGTGCCAGCAGTGAAGCGGGACTAGCGGGGCTCTACAATGAGCAGTTCTTC
CASSEAGLAGLYNEQFF
>NA|TRBJ2-3|TRBD1|TRBV5-1
TGCGCCAGCAGCTCTAGACAGGGACCAGATACGCAGTATTTT
CASSSRQGPDTQYF
>NA|TRBJ2-1|NA|TRBV9
TGTGCCAGTTCGTCGAGCTCCTACAATGAGCAGTTCTTC
CASSSSSYNEQFF
>NA|TRBJ2-7|NA|TRBV5-1
TGCGCCAGCAGCTTTACCAGTGCCTACGAGCAGTACTTC
CASSFTSAYEQYF
>NA|TRBJ2-5|NA|TRBV18
TGTGCCAGCTCACCCTATGGACAGCCTGGGGAGACCCAGTACTTC
CASSPYGQPGETQYF
>few|TRBJ1-2|NA|TRBV5-4
TGTGCCAGCAGCGGCGGTGGCTTCTCTAGCGGCTACACCTTC
CASSGGGFSSGYTF
>NA|TRBJ1-3|NA|TRBV6-5
TGTGCCAGCAGGGCGGGACCAGGGTTTATAAACACCATATATTTT
CASRAGPGFINTIYF
>NA|TRBJ2-3|TRBD2|TRBV5-5
TGTGCCAGCACCTGGGGCGGGAGGGCTAGCACAGATACGCAGTATTTT
CASTWGGRASTDTQYF
>NA|TRBJ2-2|TRBD1|TRBV5-5
TGTGCCAGCAGCTGGGGACAGGGTCTAACCGGGGAGCTGTTTTTT
CASSWGQGLTGELFF
>few|TRBJ1-2|TRBD1|TRBV25-1
TGTGCCAGCAGTGGGGACAGGGTTTGGAATGGCTACACCTTC
CASSGDRVWNGYTF
>NA|TRBJ1-2|TRBD1|TRBV18
TGTGCCAGCTCACCAATGCCTACAGGGGACTACACCTTC
CASSPMPTGDYTF
>NA|TRBJ1-5|NA|TRBV12-3/TRBV12-4
TGTGCCAGCAGTTTAGCGCAGGGGCAGCCCCAGCATTTT
CASSLAQGQPQHF
>NA|TRBJ1-5|NA|TRBV10-2
TGCGCCAGCAGTGAGCAAGACGGACACAATCAGCCCCAGCATTTT
CASSEQDGHNQPQHF
>NA|TRBJ2-2|NA|TRBV11-2
TGTGCCAGCAGCTTAGGGGCCCAGCGCCCCAGGGCCGGGGAGCTGTTTTTT
CASSLGAQRPRAGELFF
>NA|TRBJ1-3|NA|TRBV10-1
TGCGCCAGCAGTGAAGGCCCGCGGCCTCCTGGAAACACCATATATTTT
CASSEGPRPPGNTIYF
>NA|TRBJ2-7|NA|TRBV10-3
TGTGCCATCAGTGTAGGGACTGGGACCTACGAGCAGTACTTC
CAISVGTGTYEQYF
>NA|TRBJ2-3|TRBD1|TRBV5-8
TGTGCCAGCAGACTAACAGGGGCGGATACGCAGTATTTT
CASRLTGADTQYF
>NA|TRBJ1-4|NA|TRBV3-1/TRBV3-2
TGTGCCAGCAGCACTACCCAGGGGACCCTAGGAGAAAAACTGTTTTTT
CASSTTQGTLGEKLFF
>NA|TRBJ1-6|NA|TRBV19
TGTGCCAGTACGGAGGGGCATGGTTCACCCCTCCACTTT
CASTEGHGSPLHF